Shown below are 25 T cell receptor beta chains from a single sample sequenced in a study of response to subunit inactivated influenza vaccine. A single record per CDR3 protein comes from TCRdb applying MiXCR to the RT-PCR reads. The sample has around 850,000 distinct CDR3 sequences, roughly 18% seen once. The source material was PBMCs from blood, sampled approximately 5 days after vaccination. The receptor set was obtained from a man in his fifties who received an inactivated influenza vaccine.

The CDR3 protein is CAITGNGGANVLTF. The CDR3 DNA reads TGTGCCATCACGGGGAACGGTGGGGCCAACGTCCTGACTTTC. The chain carries TRBV10-3 and TRBJ2-6, with a possible D match to TRBD2 (5 bases). The CDR3 sequence is 14 residues long. V was cut by 7 bases and J by 3 bases, with 10 bases left in between. Per the germline V gene, CDR1 is ENHRY and CDR2 is SYGVKD.

This clonotype appeared a few times. The rearrangement joins TRBV12-3 or TRBV12-4 to TRBJ2-7; 8 nucleotides align to TRBD2. There are 15 residues in the CDR3. J was trimmed by 6 bases and V by 0 bases; bases with no gene match: 7. Here the CDR3 DNA reads TGTGCCAGCAGTTTAGCAGCGGGAGTTCTAGGCGAGCAGTACTTC. The encoded protein is CASSLAAGVLGEQYF.

In this sample, this clonotype turned up many times. The rearrangement uses TRBV29-1 and TRBJ2-1; a weak D match, TRBD2 (6 bases). Trimming took 7 bases from V and 8 from J, leaving 18 bases between them. Germline V lookup: CDR1 SQVTM, CDR2 ANQGSEA. The CDR3 has 13 residues. CDR3 nucleotides: TGCAGCGCGGTAGGTTCTAGCGCGGATGAGCAGTTCTTC. Its protein product is CSAVGSSADEQFF.

This clonotype was detected ten times or more. The V gene is TRBV29-1, the J gene TRBJ2-2, with 7 bases identical to TRBD2. V dropped 6 bases and J dropped 6; count of bases not matched to a gene: 10. CDR1 SQVTM and CDR2 ANQGSEA come from the germline V gene. The CDR3 sequence is 14 residues long. CDR3 loop: CSVGGLRFPGELFF. The DNA of the CDR3 is TGCAGCGTCGGGGGACTAAGGTTCCCCGGGGAGCTGTTTTTT.

The genes are TRBV4-1 and TRBJ1-2, with D tentatively TRBD1 (6 bases). The length of the CDR3 is 15 residues. The V end was cut by 1 base, the J end by 0 bases, with 9 bases between. Germline lookup yields CDR1 MGHRA and CDR2 YSYEKL. The CDR3 region is CASSQGGGANYGYTF. The CDR3 DNA reads as TGCGCCAGCAGCCAAGGAGGGGGGGCTAACTATGGCTACACCTTC.

This clonotype appeared a few times. The rearrangement joins TRBV6-1 to TRBJ1-1; D uncertain. V was trimmed by 6 bases and J by 4 bases, leaving 15 bases between them. The CDR3 spans 14 residues. Germline values: CDR1 MNHNS, CDR2 SASEGT. CDR3 residues: CASRELYESTEAFF. CDR3 DNA: TGTGCCAGCAGGGAACTTTATGAGTCCACTGAAGCTTTCTTT.

This chain links TRBV5-1 with TRBJ2-7, with 10 bases fitting TRBD1. V gave up 2 bases and J gave up 6 bases; unmatched junction bases: 5. The germline CDR1 and CDR2 sequences are SGHRS and YFSETQ. The CDR3 length is 14 residues. CDR3 nucleotides: TGCGCCAGCAGCTTCGGACAGGGGGTGGGCGAGCAGTACTTC. It translates to CASSFGQGVGEQYF.

This clonotype was counted between two and nine times. The chain recombines TRBV5-1 with TRBJ1-2; unclear D gene. The CDR3 has 14 amino acids. V was cut by 1 base and J by 6 bases, with 13 bases left in between. The germline CDR1 and CDR2 sequences are SGHRS and YFSETQ. CDR3 protein: CASSLFSRTDGYTF. The CDR3 DNA is TGCGCCAGCAGCTTGTTTTCCAGGACGGATGGCTACACCTTC.

This chain uses TRBV7-2 with TRBJ1-1, with D hard to call. Trimming stripped 4 bases from V and 5 bases from J, with 17 bases between. The CDR3 has 15 residues. Germline V gene sequence: CDR1 SGHTA, CDR2 FQGNSA. The CDR3 loop is CASSSAAVSWTEAFF. The CDR3 DNA sequence: TGTGCCAGCAGCTCCGCCGCGGTAAGTTGGACTGAAGCTTTCTTT.

The chain recombines TRBV3-1 with TRBJ2-5; D possibly uses TRBD1 or TRBD2 (9 bases each). V shed 6 bases and J shed 5 bases, with 34 bases lying between them. This CDR3 is built from 20 residues. Germline V gene data show CDR1 as LGHDT and CDR2 as YNNKEL (reference sequence). CDR3 sequence (DNA): TGTGCCAGCAGACGACACAGACAGGGGGAGACTAGCGGAGCTACGGAGACCCAGTACTTC. This codes for CASRRHRQGETSGATETQYF.

With respect to this clonotype: The junction differs from germline at one of its ends, possibly a read error. V and J are TRBV5-1 and TRBJ2-3; maybe TRBD1 (6 bases). CDR3 size: 16 residues. CDR1 and CDR2 from the germline V gene are SGHRS and YFSETQ. The CDR3 DNA reads TGCGCCAGCCGCTTGGCCGGCAGGGGACGGACAGATACGCAGTATTTT. It specifies CASRLAGRGRTDTQYF.

The chain couples TRBV11-2 to TRBJ2-7; possibly TRBD1 or TRBD2 for D (5 bases each). CDR3 length: 13 amino acids. Per the germline V gene, CDR1 is SGHAT and CDR2 is FQNNGV. Trimming shortened V by 5 bases and J by 7 bases, and 15 bases separated the two germline ends. The CDR3 sequence: CASSPGTVLEQYF. The DNA of the CDR3 is TGTGCCAGCAGCCCCGGGACGGTGCTAGAGCAGTACTTC.

Notes on this clonotype: Mismatch with germline at one junction end may stem from a read error. The gene calls are TRBV6-2 or TRBV6-3 and TRBJ2-2; TRBD2 might be the D (5 bases). This CDR3 region has 14 residues. The germline V gene has CDR1 MNHEY and CDR2 SVGEGT. The DNA for the CDR3 is TGTGTCAGCTTTCGGGGTGCCGGGACCGGGGAGCTGTTTTTT. Translating it yields CVSFRGAGTGELFF.

This clonotype has just one count. V gene TRBV2 combines with J gene TRBJ2-1, with TRBD1 matching over 9 bases. J gave up 3 bases and V 6 bases, and 6 bases lay outside the gene matches. This CDR3 region has 15 residues. Germline CDR1 reads SNHLY; CDR2 reads FYNNEI. The CDR3 reads CASRADRGYYNEQFF. CDR3 nucleotides: TGTGCCAGCAGGGCAGACAGGGGGTACTACAATGAGCAGTTCTTC. The full variable domain, with the rest looked up from reference TRBV2 and TRBJ2-1, is EPEVTQTPSHQVTQMGQEVILRCVPISNHLYFYWYRQILGQKVEFLVSFYNNEISEKSEIFDDQFSVERPDGSNFTLKIRSTKLEDSAMYFCASRADRGYYNEQFFGPGTRLTVL.

The chain has TRBV6-2 or TRBV6-3 and TRBJ2-7, with D maybe TRBD1 (7 bases). The CDR3 has 13 amino acids. Germline CDR1 is MNHEY and CDR2 is SVGEGT. V was trimmed by 6 bases and J by 9 bases, leaving 18 bases between them. The CDR3 nucleotides read TGTGCCAGCAGGGGGACAGCGACTAGGGGGCAGTACTTC. This sequence encodes CASRGTATRGQYF.

This clonotype was counted only a few times. The chain combines TRBV7-2 with TRBJ1-6; D remains unclear. Germline V gene sequence: CDR1 SGHTA, CDR2 FQGNSA. This CDR3 is 16 amino acids long. Trimming removed 5 bases at V and 10 bases at J, with 21 bases between. The DNA for the CDR3 is TGTGCCAGCAGCACCCTCGAGAGGCGAATAGGCTCACCCCTCCACTTT. Translated, it gives CASSTLERRIGSPLHF. The variable domain in full, with the rest retrieved from reference TRBV7-2 and TRBJ1-6, is GAGVSQSPSNKVTEKGKDVELRCDPISGHTALYWYRQSLGQGLEFLIYFQGNSAPDKSGLPSDRFSAERTGGSVSTLTIQRTQQEDSAVYLCASSTLERRIGSPLHFGNGTRLTVT.

This clonotype was counted a few times. The J gene is TRBJ2-7, the V gene TRBV4-3; TRBD2 aligns across 13 bases. The germline CDR1 and CDR2 sequences are LGHNA and YSLEER. The CDR3 consists of 19 residues. V lost 0 bases, J lost 3 bases, and 11 bases stayed unmatched. The CDR3 DNA sequence: TGCGCCAGCAGCCAAGAGGCCGGGACTAGCGGGATATTTTACTACGAGCAGTACTTC. As protein: CASSQEAGTSGIFYYEQYF.

This chain joins TRBV7-9 and TRBJ1-2; D is unresolved. Germline V gene sequence: CDR1 SEHNR, CDR2 FQNEAQ (reference sequence). There are 13 residues in the CDR3. Trimming stripped 3 bases from V and 1 base from J, with 6 bases between. CDR3 loop: CASSLNINYGYTF. The CDR3 nucleotides are TGTGCCAGCAGCTTGAACATTAACTATGGCTACACCTTC.

This sequence joins TRBV6-4 and TRBJ2-4, with 12 bases that match TRBD2. The germline V gene has CDR1 MRHNA and CDR2 SNTAGT. The CDR3 is 18 amino acids. V dropped 3 bases and J dropped 2; count of bases not matched to a gene: 8. CDR3 in DNA: TGTGCCAGCAGTGATCCTAGCGGGGGGGCCGAATCCAAAAACATTCAGTACTTC. This codes for CASSDPSGGAESKNIQYF.

CDR3 sequence (DNA): TGTGCCAGCAGCTTACTTTGGGCTAGCAATGAGCAGTTCTTC. Encoded protein: CASSLLWASNEQFF. The V gene is TRBV7-9, the J gene TRBJ2-1; D gene ambiguous. CDR1 SEHNR and CDR2 FQNEAQ come from the germline V gene (reference sequence). The CDR3 consists of 14 residues. The V gene lost 2 bases and the J gene lost 6 bases, with 11 bases spanning the gap.

The chain combines TRBV24-1 with TRBJ2-7; the D gene is possibly TRBD2 (7 bases). The germline V and J ends were trimmed by 4 bases and 2 bases, with 26 bases remaining between them. Per the germline V gene, CDR1 is KGHDR and CDR2 is SFDVKD. This CDR3 has 19 amino acids. CDR3 protein: CATSDTRGGGGRETYEQYF. CDR3 DNA: TGTGCCACCAGTGACACGAGGGGGGGAGGTGGCCGAGAGACCTACGAGCAGTACTTC.

The chain is built from TRBV9 and TRBJ2-2; 10 bases fit TRBD2. The CDR3 has 17 amino acids. V lost 4 bases and J lost 0; bases outside the gene matches: 6. Germline values: CDR1 SGDLS, CDR2 YYNGEE. The CDR3 nucleotides are TGTGCCAGCAGCTCTCTACTAGCGGGGCCGAACACCGGGGAGCTGTTTTTT. Its protein product is CASSSLLAGPNTGELFF.

This clonotype showed up just a few times. This chain uses TRBV7-9 with TRBJ2-1; possible D gene TRBD2, 5 bases. Trimming pared 5 bases from V and 5 bases from J, leaving 13 bases between. Looked up from germline, CDR1 is SEHNR and CDR2 is FQNEAQ (reference sequence). The CDR3 is made up of 14 amino acids. CDR3 coding DNA: TGTGCCAGCAGCCCAGCCCAGAGGGACAATGAGCAGTTCTTC. It specifies CASSPAQRDNEQFF.

This sequence joins TRBV15 and TRBJ2-6, with TRBD2 as a possible D gene (6 bases). The CDR3 consists of 22 residues. CDR1 and CDR2 (germline): LNHNV, YYDKDF (reference sequence). The V and J ends lost 0 bases and 1 base respectively, with 25 bases between them. Written as DNA, the CDR3 is TGTGCCACCAGCAGAGATGGGCCGGGAGCTTTCCTCACCTCTTCTGGGGCCAACGTCCTGACTTTC. It yields the protein CATSRDGPGAFLTSSGANVLTF.

This clonotype was counted a single time. This sequence joins TRBV7-9 and TRBJ2-3; possibly TRBD2 for D (5 bases). This CDR3 comprises 17 residues. Looked up from germline, CDR1 is SEHNR and CDR2 is FQNEAQ (reference sequence). V lost 1 base and J 2 bases, leaving 16 bases between the germline ends. The DNA of the CDR3 is TGTGCCAGCAGCTTAGTTCTACGGGGATTTCTCACAGATACGCAGTATTTT. It translates to CASSLVLRGFLTDTQYF.